The rows below give T cell receptor beta chains drawn from one sample of a study of T cells in localized non-small cell lung cancer. Profiling relied on immunoSEQ multiplex PCR, and the TCRdb table lists in-frame clones only, not all of them. The sample shows around 80,000 clones, less than 85% of them seen only once. Specimen: PBMCs, collected before any cancer treatment. These receptors were taken from a man aged 40 to 69 with stage II squamous cell lung carcinoma. The CDR3 runs from the conserved cysteine through the conserved F or W. The D gene is left open where the match is weak. The size of a clone is reported for some rows only, either as once, few or many, or as a class for expanded clones.

D gene	V gene	J gene	clone size	CDR3 DNA	CDR3 protein
-	TRBV11-3	TRBJ1-1	once	TGTGCCAGCAGCCTCGACAGGACCGAAGCTTTCTTT	CASSLDRTEAFF
-	TRBV5-6	TRBJ2-3	-	TGTGCCAGCAGCCCACCTAGCACAGATACGCAGTATTTT	CASSPPSTDTQYF
TRBD2	TRBV7-8	TRBJ2-1	-	TGTGCCAGCAGACTAGCGGCCTACAATGAGCAGTTCTTC	CASRLAAYNEQFF
-	TRBV19	TRBJ1-1	-	TGTGCCAGTAGTATGCTCGGGTTGGGGACTGAAGCTTTCTTT	CASSMLGLGTEAFF
-	TRBV18	TRBJ2-5	few	TGTGCCAGCTCACCTCAAGGGCCGACGGGACAAGAGACCCAGTACTTC	CASSPQGPTGQETQYF
-	TRBV9	TRBJ2-1	-	TGTGCCAGCAGCGTAGACACTGGCTCCTACAATGAGCAGTTCTTC	CASSVDTGSYNEQFF
TRBD2	TRBV10-3	TRBJ2-7	-	TGTGCCATCAGGGGACTAGCGGGAGTTGGCGGGCAGTACTTC	CAIRGLAGVGGQYF
TRBD1	TRBV18	TRBJ2-7	-	TGTGCCAGCTCGCCCGGGACAGACTACGAGCAGTACTTC	CASSPGTDYEQYF
-	TRBV14	TRBJ2-3	-	TGTGCCAGCAGCCAACGTCCCGTGGGGTCGAGCACAGATACGCAGTATTTT	CASSQRPVGSSTDTQYF
-	TRBV28	TRBJ1-6	-	TGTGCCAGCAGTTCCCCGACCGGCTTTAATTCACCCCTCCACTTT	CASSSPTGFNSPLHF
-	TRBV29-1	TRBJ1-2	-	TGCAGCGTTGAATCTAGGATTGGCTACACCTTC	CSVESRIGYTF
-	TRBV28	TRBJ2-7	few	TGTGCCAGCAGTCTCAGGATGGTGTTGCCGTCCTACGAGCAGTACTTC	CASSLRMVLPSYEQYF
-	TRBV7-9	TRBJ1-1	-	TGTGCCAGCAGCTTAGTGGGGGATACTGAAGCTTTCTTT	CASSLVGDTEAFF
TRBD1	TRBV6-5	TRBJ2-7	-	TGTGCCAGCAGGCCGGCAGGGGGTGGAGAGTACTTC	CASRPAGGGEYF
TRBD2	TRBV30	TRBJ2-2	-	TGTGCCTGGAGTGTCGGGGGGTCTACCGGGGAGCTGTTTTTT	CAWSVGGSTGELFF
-	TRBV7-6	TRBJ2-2	-	TGTGCCAGCAGCCTGGGAGAAGGGACCGGGGAGCTGTTTTTT	CASSLGEGTGELFF
-	TRBV6-1	TRBJ1-4	-	TGTGCCAGCAGCAGGGATAGAGGGGAAAAACTGTTTTTT	CASSRDRGEKLFF